This T cell receptor (beta chain) is from a study of blood T cell repertoires in COVID-19. CDR1 is SGHTA, CDR2 FQGTGA, per germline. This CDR3 contains 15 residues. The V end lost 1 base, the J end lost 7 bases, and 14 bases lay between the germline ends. Data came from immunoSEQ multiplex PCR; TCRdb stores just in-frame clones and leaves some out. Found here are approximately 150,000 clones, about four fifths of them singletons; the top ten hold 3.4%. Sequenced input: PBMCs or T cells enriched from blood (not recorded which). The TCR sequence derives from a woman aged 45-65 years with acute COVID-19. This chain uses TRBV7-3 with TRBJ2-1; TRBD2 is a possible D gene (6 bases). CDR3 nucleotides: TGTGCCAGCAGCTTAAATAGCGGAGCAGAAAATGAGCAGTTCTTC. Protein product: CASSLNSGAENEQFF.